The 29 T cell receptor beta chains in this list originate from one sample, sequenced in a study of blood T cell repertoires in COVID-19. Generated by immunoSEQ multiplex PCR, the TCRdb table keeps only in-frame clones and is missing some. The sample holds 150,000 to 200,000 clones, 70% to 80% seen once. Sequencing input: peripheral blood. The receptor set was obtained from a woman aged 40 to 50 with COVID-19, enrolled during active disease.

The rearrangement links TRBV7-2 to TRBJ1-3; D is unclear. Per germline, CDR1 SGHTA and CDR2 FQGNSA. The V gene lost 0 bases and the J gene lost 0 bases, with 12 bases spanning the gap. This CDR3 comprises 17 residues. In DNA form, the CDR3 reads TGTGCCAGCAGCTTAGCTCGGTCCTGGAGCTCTGGAAACACCATATATTTT. This gives the protein CASSLARSWSSGNTIYF.

The V call is TRBV14, the J call TRBJ2-3, with TRBD2 identical over 14 bases. There are 20 residues in the CDR3. CDR1 is SGHDN, CDR2 FVKESK, per germline. V trimming: 1 base; J trimming: 2 bases; junction bases outside the gene matches: 11. DNA for the CDR3: TGTGCCAGCAGCCAAGGGAAGGGACTAGCGGGAGCCCAGAACACAGATACGCAGTATTTT. This encodes CASSQGKGLAGAQNTDTQYF.

The chain is built from TRBV30 and TRBJ1-1; TRBD1 matches 8 bases. CDR3 length equals 14 residues. Germline CDR1 reads GTSNPN; CDR2 reads SVGIG (reference sequence). V shed 3 bases and J 5 bases; nucleotides not matched to a gene: 8. The CDR3 DNA reads as TGTGCCTGGAGAGATGACAGGGGATTGACTGAAGCTTTCTTT. This codes for CAWRDDRGLTEAFF.

This clone was counted between two and nine times. The rearrangement joins TRBV4-2 to TRBJ1-6; TRBD1 matches 7 bases. Germline CDR1 LGHNA, CDR2 YNFKEQ. The CDR3 spans 18 residues. The V gene end was trimmed by 4 bases and the J gene end by 6 bases; junction bases not matched to a gene: 15. The CDR3 protein is CASSPTRMSGQLNSPLHF. CDR3 coding DNA: TGTGCCAGCAGCCCGACAAGGATGTCGGGACAGCTTAATTCACCCCTCCACTTT.

The count of this clone is one. This chain uses TRBV19 with TRBJ2-1, with TRBD2 matching over 10 bases. The CDR3 spans 17 residues. Trimming at V came to 5 bases and at J to 4 bases, leaving 11 bases not matched to a gene. Germline V gene data show CDR1 as LNHDA and CDR2 as SQIVND (reference sequence). The CDR3, as DNA: TGTGCCAGTAGTTTTAGCGGGGGGCCTCGCCCTTACAATGAGCAGTTCTTC. It is translated as CASSFSGGPRPYNEQFF.

This clone has only a few counts. This chain joins TRBV7-2 and TRBJ2-1; D ambiguous. Trimming removed 0 bases from V and 3 bases from J, with 9 bases in between. This CDR3 comprises 15 residues. The germline gives CDR1 SGHTA, CDR2 FQGNSA. In DNA, the CDR3 is TGTGCCAGCAGCTTAGCGGCGGATCTCTACAATGAGCAGTTCTTC. Its protein product is CASSLAADLYNEQFF.

Here the CDR3 reads CSVVKETQYF. The CDR3 bases are TGCAGCGTTGTTAAAGAGACCCAGTACTTC. The chain employs TRBV29-1 and TRBJ2-5; D not resolved. This CDR3 is built from 10 residues. The germline V and J ends were trimmed by 4 bases and 3 bases, with 3 bases remaining between them. From germline, CDR1 is SQVTM and CDR2 ANQGSEA.

The chain carries TRBV5-1 and TRBJ1-2; D is ambiguous. The V gene's germline CDR1 is SGHRS and CDR2 YFSETQ. This CDR3 has 14 amino acids. The V end was cut by 3 bases, the J end by 5 bases, with 14 bases between. In nucleotides, the CDR3 is TGCGCCAGCAGCTACCCGAGGGAGGGTTATGGCTACACCTTC. Residues: CASSYPREGYGYTF.

V usage is TRBV15 and J usage is TRBJ2-5; D call uncertain. The CDR3 consists of 14 residues. The germline V gene has CDR1 LNHNV and CDR2 YYDKDF (reference sequence). V was shortened by 1 base and J by 3 bases, with 9 bases between the two germline ends. The CDR3 DNA sequence: TGTGCCACCAGCAGAGCGACAATTGAAGAGACCCAGTACTTC. Translated, it gives CATSRATIEETQYF. Drawing the rest from reference TRBV15 and TRBJ2-5, the complete variable domain is DAMVIQNPRYQVTQFGKPVTLSCSQTLNHNVMYWYQQKSSQAPKLLFHYYDKDFNNEADTPDNFQSRRPNTSFCFLDIRSPGLGDTAMYLCATSRATIEETQYFGPGTRLLVL.

V is TRBV2 and J is TRBJ2-1; the D gene is possibly TRBD1 (5 bases). The CDR3 extends over 15 amino acids. The germline V and J ends were trimmed by 3 bases and 8 bases, with 17 bases remaining between them. Germline CDR1 and CDR2: SNHLY and FYNNEI. Here the CDR3 reads CASSERQGSFYEQFF. CDR3 nucleotide sequence: TGTGCCAGCAGTGAGAGGCAGGGCAGCTTCTATGAGCAGTTCTTC.

The chain employs TRBV5-4 and TRBJ1-2; D is unresolved. Per germline, CDR1 SGHNT and CDR2 YYREEE (reference sequence). Trimming took off 4 bases at V and 8 bases at J, with 12 bases between the two ends. The CDR3 has 12 amino acids. The CDR3 DNA sequence: TGTGCCAGCAGCCTAGGAGCCCACGGCTACACCTTC. As protein: CASSLGAHGYTF.

The genes are TRBV12-3 or TRBV12-4 and TRBJ1-2; no clear D gene. This CDR3 has 12 amino acids. Trimming took off 3 bases at V and 6 bases at J, with 8 bases between the two ends. The CDR3 nucleotides read TGTGCCAGCAGTTTCGGAGGGAATGGCTACACCTTC. This encodes CASSFGGNGYTF.

This clone was recorded at least ten times. This same CDR3 is encoded by further DNA sequences in the sample. This rearrangement joins TRBV20-1 to TRBJ2-2; D is unresolved. The CDR3 spans 11 residues. Germline V gives CDR1 DFQATT, CDR2 SNEGSKA (reference sequence). The germline V and J ends were trimmed by 5 bases and 5 bases, with 6 bases remaining between them. CDR3 sequence: CSASPTGELFF. The CDR3 DNA follows: TGCAGTGCTTCCCCAACCGGGGAGCTGTTTTTT.

This sequence joins TRBV3-1 (or the pseudogene TRBV3-2) and TRBJ1-2; 7 bases fit TRBD1. There are 13 residues in the CDR3. Germline V lookup: CDR1 LGHDT, CDR2 YNNKEL (reference sequence). With 5 bases clipped from V and 2 bases from J, the junction kept 2 bases outside the gene matches. CDR3 DNA: TGTGCCAGCAGCGAGACAGGGAACTATGGCTACACCTTC. The encoded protein is CASSETGNYGYTF.

The chain is built from TRBV30 and TRBJ2-7; D may be TRBD1 (7 bases). Trimming took off 0 bases at V and 6 bases at J, with 12 bases between the two ends. CDR1 GTSNPN and CDR2 SVGIG come from the germline V gene (reference sequence). The CDR3 is 13 residues long. This CDR3 reads CAWSVTRGVEQYF. For the CDR3, the DNA is TGTGCCTGGAGTGTAACCAGGGGGGTCGAGCAGTACTTC.

The chain combines TRBV3-1 (or the pseudogene TRBV3-2) with TRBJ1-1, with 7 nucleotides matching TRBD1. The CDR3 contains 11 residues. J gave up 8 bases and V 8 bases, and 5 bases lay outside the gene matches. The germline V gene has CDR1 LGHDT and CDR2 YNNKEL (reference sequence). CDR3 region: CASLGTAEAFF. CDR3 in DNA: TGTGCCAGCCTCGGGACAGCCGAAGCTTTCTTT.

The V and J genes are TRBV24-1 and TRBJ2-1; 9 bases line up with TRBD2. Germline V gives CDR1 KGHDR, CDR2 SFDVKD. The CDR3 length is 13 residues. V trimming: 7 bases; J trimming: 5 bases; junction bases outside the gene matches: 2. CDR3 sequence reads: CATRGGRDNEQFF. The CDR3 DNA reads as TGTGCCACCAGGGGCGGGAGGGACAATGAGCAGTTCTTC.

The chain carries TRBV19 and TRBJ1-1; maybe TRBD1 (5 bases). The germline V gene has CDR1 LNHDA and CDR2 SQIVND (reference sequence). Trimming removed 7 bases at V and 1 base at J, with 13 bases between. The CDR3 has 14 amino acids. CDR3 amino acids: CASTAGRGNTEAFF. The CDR3 DNA reads TGTGCCAGTACGGCAGGGAGGGGGAACACTGAAGCTTTCTTT.

The chain employs TRBV30 and TRBJ2-7; no clear D. CDR1 and CDR2 (germline): GTSNPN, SVGIG (reference sequence). V was clipped by 0 bases and J by 4 bases, with 16 bases between them. The CDR3 is 15 residues long. The CDR3 loop reads CAWSVERHPRYEQYF. In nucleotides, the CDR3 is TGTGCCTGGAGTGTAGAGAGACACCCTCGGTACGAGCAGTACTTC.

The gene calls are TRBV19 and TRBJ2-4; possibly TRBD1 for D (6 bases). Germline loops: CDR1 LNHDA, CDR2 SQIVND (reference sequence). With 5 bases removed from V and 6 bases from J, the gap between germline ends came to 8 bases. The CDR3 loop spans 12 amino acids. The CDR3 protein is CASSQGSNIQYF. CDR3 bases: TGTGCCAGTAGTCAGGGGTCAAACATTCAGTACTTC.

This chain links TRBV7-9 with TRBJ1-4; tentatively, D is TRBD1 (5 bases). Trimming stripped 1 base from V and 2 bases from J, with 14 bases between. This CDR3 has 17 amino acids. CDR1 and CDR2 (germline): SEHNR, FQNEAQ (reference sequence). The CDR3 DNA follows: TGTGCCAGCAGCTTAGTGACGGGGGGTAACACTAATGAAAAACTGTTTTTT. This encodes CASSLVTGGNTNEKLFF.

The chain links TRBV19 to TRBJ2-1, with TRBD2 identical over 10 bases. CDR3 length: 16 amino acids. Trimming cost V 5 bases and J 0 bases; bases outside gene matches: 4. The germline CDR1 and CDR2 sequences are LNHDA and SQIVND (reference sequence). The CDR3 loop is CASSPPSGGSYNEQFF. DNA of the CDR3: TGTGCCAGTAGTCCCCCTAGCGGGGGCTCCTACAATGAGCAGTTCTTC.

In DNA, the CDR3 is TGTGCCAGTAACACCCCGGGGGGGACCCGAGGGAACACTGAAGCTTTCTTT. Amino acid sequence: CASNTPGGTRGNTEAFF. J is TRBJ1-1 and V is TRBV19; a weak D match, TRBD1 (5 bases). Germline CDR1 LNHDA, CDR2 SQIVND (reference sequence). The CDR3 runs to 17 residues. Trimming removed 7 bases from V and 1 base from J, with 22 bases in between.

This clone appeared a single time. J is TRBJ1-2 and V is TRBV4-1, with D possibly TRBD1 on 6 matching bases. From germline, CDR1 is MGHRA and CDR2 YSYEKL. This CDR3 has 15 amino acids. V was cut by 0 bases and J by 4 bases, with 12 bases left in between. DNA of the CDR3: TGCGCCAGCAGCCAAGATACGGGGGGCACCTATGGCTACACCTTC. Translation: CASSQDTGGTYGYTF.

This chain links TRBV9 with TRBJ1-3, with D uncertain. The CDR3 length is 16 residues. In germline, CDR1 is SGDLS, CDR2 YYNGEE. The V and J ends lost 5 bases and 0 bases respectively, with 15 bases between them. CDR3 coding DNA: TGTGCCAGCAGTGAAGACCTCAGCGACTCTGGAAACACCATATATTTT. The encoded protein is CASSEDLSDSGNTIYF.

This clone was counted between two and nine times. Other nucleotide sequences in the sample specify the same CDR3. The rearrangement links TRBV7-9 to TRBJ1-5; 8 positions match TRBD1. The CDR3 is 14 amino acids. V was pared by 3 bases and J by 4 bases, with 2 bases of the junction left unmatched. Per the germline V gene, CDR1 is SEHNR and CDR2 is FQNEAQ (reference sequence). The CDR3 region has the DNA TGTGCCAGCAGCTTCACAGGGGGGAATCAGCCCCAGCATTTT. Translated: CASSFTGGNQPQHF.

The chain joins TRBV9 to TRBJ2-3; the match to TRBD1 covers 10 bases. Germline trimming cut 0 bases from V and 4 bases from J; bases unmatched to any gene: 5. The CDR3 length is 16 residues. CDR1 SGDLS and CDR2 YYNGEE come from the germline V gene. The CDR3 DNA reads as TGTGCCAGCAGCGTAGTGGCGACAGGGGGCTCAGATACGCAGTATTTT. Residues: CASSVVATGGSDTQYF.

J is TRBJ2-7 and V is TRBV5-1, with D unclear. The V end lost 0 bases, the J end lost 4 bases, and 11 bases lay between the germline ends. Per the germline V gene, CDR1 is SGHRS and CDR2 is YFSETQ. CDR3 size: 14 residues. The CDR3 DNA follows: TGCGCCAGCAGCTTGGGTTTTCGAGCTTACGAGCAGTACTTC. It translates to CASSLGFRAYEQYF.

This chain uses TRBV25-1 with TRBJ2-7; D uncertain. The CDR3 runs to 14 residues. The V end lost 7 bases, the J end lost 2 bases, and 15 bases lay between the germline ends. Germline CDR1 and CDR2: MGHDK and SYGVNS. CDR3 amino acids: CASNNEQDPYEQYF. The CDR3 DNA follows: TGTGCCAGCAATAACGAGCAGGATCCCTACGAGCAGTACTTC.